This record concerns one T cell receptor (beta chain) sequence. What it recognizes is unknown. V shed 6 bases, J shed 3 bases, and the junction held 3 bases outside the gene matches. The CDR3 spans 13 residues. Germline V gene lookup returns CDR1 SNHLY and CDR2 FYNNEI. Vbeta (60) and Jbeta (13) primers were used in the PCR. Assay used: immunoSEQ multiplex PCR; TCRdb lists only in-frame clones, some missing. The repertoire holds more than 130,000 clones, with roughly 80% as singletons. The sample comes from a study of cytomegalovirus exposure and HLA in healthy donors. Study-wide points: Owing to their indistinguishability, certain V segments, notably TRBV6-2 and TRBV6-3, were excluded.

Regarding donors, all were healthy bone marrow donors. Sequenced material: PBMCs. The genes are TRBV2 and TRBJ2-7, with TRBD1 matching 9 bases. This clonotype originated in a middle-aged man in good health and CMV-seropositive. In DNA, the CDR3 is TGTGCCAGCAGGGGGACAGGGAACTACGAGCAGTACTTC. Protein sequence: CASRGTGNYEQYF.